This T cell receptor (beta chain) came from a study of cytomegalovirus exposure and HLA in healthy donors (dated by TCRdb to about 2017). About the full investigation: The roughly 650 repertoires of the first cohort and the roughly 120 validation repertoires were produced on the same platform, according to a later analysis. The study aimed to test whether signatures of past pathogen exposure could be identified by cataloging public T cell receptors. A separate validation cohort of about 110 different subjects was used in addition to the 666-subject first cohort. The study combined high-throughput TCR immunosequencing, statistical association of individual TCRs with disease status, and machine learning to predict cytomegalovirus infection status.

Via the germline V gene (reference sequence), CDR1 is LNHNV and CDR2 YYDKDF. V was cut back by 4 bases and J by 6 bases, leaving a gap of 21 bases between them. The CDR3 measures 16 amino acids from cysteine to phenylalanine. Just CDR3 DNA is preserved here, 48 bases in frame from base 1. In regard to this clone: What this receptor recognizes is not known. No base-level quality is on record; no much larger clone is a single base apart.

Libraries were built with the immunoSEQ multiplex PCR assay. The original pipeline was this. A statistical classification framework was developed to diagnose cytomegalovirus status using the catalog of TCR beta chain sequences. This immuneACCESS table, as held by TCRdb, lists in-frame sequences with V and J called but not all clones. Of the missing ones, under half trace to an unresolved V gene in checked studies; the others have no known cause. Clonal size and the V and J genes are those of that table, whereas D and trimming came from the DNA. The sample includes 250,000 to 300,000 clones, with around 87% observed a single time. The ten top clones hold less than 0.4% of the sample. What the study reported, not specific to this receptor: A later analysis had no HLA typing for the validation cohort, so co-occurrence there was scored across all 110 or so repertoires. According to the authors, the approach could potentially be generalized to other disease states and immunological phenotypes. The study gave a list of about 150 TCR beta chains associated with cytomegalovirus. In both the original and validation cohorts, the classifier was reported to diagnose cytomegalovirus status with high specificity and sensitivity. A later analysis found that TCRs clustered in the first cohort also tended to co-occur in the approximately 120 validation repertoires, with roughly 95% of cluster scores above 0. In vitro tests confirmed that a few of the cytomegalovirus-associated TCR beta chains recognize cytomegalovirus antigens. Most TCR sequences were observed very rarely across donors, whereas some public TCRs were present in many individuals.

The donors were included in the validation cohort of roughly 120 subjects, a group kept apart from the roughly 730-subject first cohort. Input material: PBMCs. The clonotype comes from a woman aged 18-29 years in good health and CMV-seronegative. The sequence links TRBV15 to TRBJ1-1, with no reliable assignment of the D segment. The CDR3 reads CATSTIQLGRGAEAFF. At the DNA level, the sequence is TGTGCCACCAGCACGATCCAGCTTGGGAGAGGCGCTGAAGCTTTCTTT.